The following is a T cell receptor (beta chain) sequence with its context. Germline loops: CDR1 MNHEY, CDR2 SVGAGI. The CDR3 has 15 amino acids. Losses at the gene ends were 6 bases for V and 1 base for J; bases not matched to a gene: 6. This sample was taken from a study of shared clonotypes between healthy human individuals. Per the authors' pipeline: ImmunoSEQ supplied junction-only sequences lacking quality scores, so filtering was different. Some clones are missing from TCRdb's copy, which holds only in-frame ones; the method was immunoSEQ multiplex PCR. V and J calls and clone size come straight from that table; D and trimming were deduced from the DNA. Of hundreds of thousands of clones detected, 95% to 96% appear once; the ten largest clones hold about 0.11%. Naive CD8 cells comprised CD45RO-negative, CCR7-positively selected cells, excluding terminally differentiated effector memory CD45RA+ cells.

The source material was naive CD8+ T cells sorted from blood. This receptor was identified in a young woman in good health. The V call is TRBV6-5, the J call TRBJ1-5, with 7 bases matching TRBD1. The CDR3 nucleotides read TGTGCCAGCAGCCAGGGGGTGCAAAGCAATCAGCCCCAGCATTTT. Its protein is CASSQGVQSNQPQHF.